This is a list of T cell receptor beta chains from one sample in a study of CD8+ T cells in alopecia areata. Profiling relied on immunoSEQ multiplex PCR, and the TCRdb table lists in-frame clones only, not all of them. The table records 140,000 to 150,000 clones, about 60% of them present only once. The sample was CD4+ T cells sorted from blood, taken at week 0. The receptors shown here come from a human donor with alopecia areata. CDR3s include the opening cysteine and the closing phenylalanine or tryptophan.

cdr3_aa j_call v_call
CASSQGAQGQPQHF TRBJ1-5 TRBV4-2
CASSLVGDRRGEYGYTF TRBJ1-2 TRBV7-2
CSVDRAGRTEAFF TRBJ1-1 TRBV29-1
CASSRQVSEQYF TRBJ2-7 TRBV28
CASSYTGFGQFF TRBJ2-1 TRBV27
CASSTDRTSGELFF TRBJ2-2 TRBV2
CASSFVGARGYTF TRBJ1-2 TRBV7-9
CASSIGDLGTEAFF TRBJ1-1 TRBV5-1
CASSLLYEQFF TRBJ2-1 TRBV5-6
CASSPFTGELFF TRBJ2-2 TRBV18
CAIRERTEAFF TRBJ1-1 TRBV10-3
CASGENRDSFSGNTIYF TRBJ1-3 TRBV7-9
CASRKTGRYEQYF TRBJ2-7 TRBV6-5
CASSSGQPNQPQHF TRBJ1-5 TRBV5-1